The 21 T cell receptor beta chains below were found in one sample sequenced in a study of spatial heterogeneity in lung cancer. Time point given: sample taken at primary tumor resection. From tumor, nontumor lung or frozen PBMC, whole RNA was taken unsorted for sequencing. Using its own MiXCR run on the 5' RACE reads, TCRdb lists one record per CDR3 protein. The sample consists of thousands of distinct CDR3 sequences, about 18% of them appearing once. The sample in question was normal lung tissue next to the tumor, obtained at surgery. All receptors derive from a male donor with early-stage non-small cell lung cancer.

CDR3 loop: CASSPTDLSGNTIYF. CDR3 bases: TGTGCCAGCAGCCCGACGGATCTCTCTGGAAACACCATATATTTT. The V call is TRBV7-9, the J call TRBJ1-3; D gene unclear. V lost 5 bases and J 0 bases, leaving 11 bases between the germline ends. This CDR3 is built from 15 residues. Germline CDR1 SEHNR, CDR2 FQNEAQ (reference sequence).

This clonotype was picked up many times. The chain joins TRBV6-1 to TRBJ2-1; D is perhaps TRBD2 (6 bases). The CDR3 spans 14 residues. The germline V gene has CDR1 MNHNS and CDR2 SASEGT. V lost 7 bases to trimming and J lost 3 bases, with 13 bases between them. The CDR3 sequence: CASNGGPNYNEQFF. In nucleotides, the CDR3 is TGTGCCAGCAACGGGGGACCCAACTACAATGAGCAGTTCTTC.

Only a few counts were recorded for this clonotype. The J gene is TRBJ1-1, the V gene TRBV5-1; the D is unclear. Germline V gene data show CDR1 as SGHRS and CDR2 as YFSETQ. The CDR3 has 14 residues. V shed 2 bases and J shed 1 base, with 9 bases lying between them. CDR3 DNA sequence: TGCGCCAGCAGCTTTTTAGGCCCGAACACTGAAGCTTTCTTT. Amino acid sequence: CASSFLGPNTEAFF.

The CDR3 DNA sequence: TGCAGTGCTAGACAGGGAGGGGTCGAGCAGTACTTC. Translated: CSARQGGVEQYF. The chain couples TRBV20-1 to TRBJ2-7, with 7 nucleotides matching TRBD2. V lost 2 bases to trimming and J lost 6 bases; unmatched junction nucleotides: 4. This CDR3 spans 12 amino acids. The germline V gene encodes CDR1 DFQATT and CDR2 SNEGSKA (reference sequence).

This clonotype is medium-sized in the sample. This chain joins TRBV18 and TRBJ2-6; D not certain. The CDR3 covers 15 residues. Trimming removed 3 bases from V and 0 bases from J, with 6 bases in between. Germline CDR1 KGHSH, CDR2 LQKENI. The CDR3 sequence is CASSPLNSGANVLTF. CDR3 DNA sequence: TGTGCCAGCTCACCGCTTAACTCTGGGGCCAACGTCCTGACTTTC.

Sample share makes this clonotype medium-sized. The chain is built from TRBV20-1 and TRBJ2-3, with 8 positions matching TRBD2. This CDR3 has 15 residues. The ends lost 0 bases at V and 1 base at J; junction bases unmatched: 3. Germline V CDR1 and CDR2: DFQATT, SNEGSKA (reference sequence). As DNA, the CDR3 is TGCAGTGCTAGAGATCGGGGGGGCGGCACAGATACGCAGTATTTT. As protein: CSARDRGGGTDTQYF.

This clonotype rates as medium-sized. The gene calls are TRBV7-2 and TRBJ2-5; D may be TRBD1 (6 bases). Trimming left V 5 bases short and J 2 bases short, with 15 bases between. Germline lookup yields CDR1 SGHTA and CDR2 FQGNSA. The CDR3 is 15 amino acids. The CDR3 nucleotides are TGTGCCAGCAGCGGACAACGGACAGAGCAAGAGACCCAGTACTTC. This gives the protein CASSGQRTEQETQYF.

This clonotype has more than one count but fewer than ten. The genes are TRBV14 and TRBJ2-3, with 8 positions matching TRBD1. Germline V gene data show CDR1 as SGHDN and CDR2 as FVKESK. V trimming: 1 base; J trimming: 7 bases; junction bases outside the gene matches: 4. The CDR3 totals 14 residues. The CDR3 DNA reads as TGTGCCAGCAGCCAAGTTACCAGGGGGCATACGCAGTATTTT. Residues: CASSQVTRGHTQYF.

Concerning this clonotype itself: Since the CDR3 does not end with the conserved phenylalanine or tryptophan, this likely comes from a read error. The J gene is TRBJ2-1, the V gene TRBV6-2 or TRBV6-3; no firm D call. This CDR3 is built from 15 residues. Trimming pared 8 bases from V and 4 bases from J, leaving 18 bases between. The germline CDR1 and CDR2 sequences are MNHEY and SVGEGT. This CDR3 reads CASEDRPPRYNEQFI. In DNA, the CDR3 is TGTGCCAGCGAGGACCGCCCTCCCAGATACAATGAGCAGTTCATC.

This clonotype is medium-sized within its sample. This rearrangement joins TRBV28 to TRBJ2-3, with D perhaps being TRBD1 or TRBD2 (5 bases each). The CDR3 consists of 16 residues. Trimming left V 5 bases short and J 5 bases short, with 20 bases between. CDR1 is MDHEN and CDR2 is SYDVKM in the germline V gene. CDR3 sequence reads: CASSTRGEGLGDTQYF. In DNA, the CDR3 is TGTGCCAGCAGTACCCGAGGGGAAGGCTTGGGAGATACGCAGTATTTT.

This clonotype is classed as medium-sized. The V gene is TRBV7-9, the J gene TRBJ2-7; D is possibly TRBD1 (5 bases). Deletions cut 0 bases from V and 6 bases from J, with 9 bases between. The germline gives CDR1 SEHNR, CDR2 FQNEAQ (reference sequence). CDR3 size: 13 residues. In DNA form, the CDR3 reads TGTGCCAGCAGCTTAGCGGGCAGGGCCGAGCAGTACGTC. Protein product: CASSLAGRAEQYV.

This clonotype is labeled medium-sized. This chain connects TRBV5-1 to TRBJ2-5; 10 positions match TRBD2. CDR1 and CDR2 from the germline V gene are SGHRS and YFSETQ. This CDR3 has 16 amino acids. V trimming: 3 bases; J trimming: 5 bases; junction bases outside the gene matches: 10. The DNA for the CDR3 is TGCGCCAGCAGCTCCGGACTAGCGGCGGGAAGTGAGACCCAGTACTTC. As protein: CASSSGLAAGSETQYF.

This clonotype is termed medium-sized. CDR3 protein: CASGTRGWTGELFF. DNA for the CDR3: TGTGCCAGCGGCACCAGGGGTTGGACCGGGGAGCTGTTTTTT. The V and J genes are TRBV6-1 and TRBJ2-2, with D possibly matching TRBD1 (6 bases). The CDR3 extends over 14 amino acids. Trimming took off 8 bases at V and 5 bases at J, with 15 bases between the two ends. Germline V CDR1 and CDR2: MNHNS, SASEGT.

The rearrangement joins TRBV12-3 or TRBV12-4 to TRBJ1-1; D is ambiguous. This CDR3 contains 15 residues. With 5 bases removed from V and 1 base from J, the gap between germline ends came to 14 bases. The CDR3 bases are TGTGCCAGCAGTCCAATAGCCGGCGCGAACACTGAAGCTTTCTTT. It is translated as CASSPIAGANTEAFF.

This clonotype was observed a handful of times. This sequence joins TRBV18 and TRBJ2-1; D not resolved. The CDR3 loop spans 12 amino acids. The V end lost 3 bases, the J end lost 7 bases, and 7 bases lay between the germline ends. Germline lookup yields CDR1 KGHSH and CDR2 LQKENI. CDR3: CASSPQRNEQFF. As DNA, the CDR3 is TGTGCCAGCTCACCTCAGAGGAATGAGCAGTTCTTC.

This sequence joins TRBV5-1 and TRBJ2-5; TRBD2 might be the D (5 bases). The V and J ends lost 4 bases and 1 base respectively, with 23 bases between them. The CDR3 totals 18 residues. Germline values: CDR1 SGHRS, CDR2 YFSETQ. The CDR3 coding sequence is TGCGCCAGCAGCAACCCCAAGGGAAGCGGACTTACCCAAGAGACCCAGTACTTC. This sequence encodes CASSNPKGSGLTQETQYF.

This clonotype is medium-sized within its sample. This chain links TRBV6-2 or TRBV6-3 with TRBJ2-1, with D maybe TRBD2 (5 bases). Germline CDR1 and CDR2: MNHEY and SVGEGT. The CDR3 spans 12 residues. V shed 5 bases and J shed 12 bases, with 14 bases lying between them. The CDR3 reads CASSPPGMTQFF. The CDR3 DNA sequence: TGTGCCAGCAGTCCCCCGGGGATGACGCAGTTCTTC.

The rearrangement links TRBV15 to TRBJ2-3, with 9 bases aligning to TRBD1. Per germline, CDR1 LNHNV and CDR2 YYDKDF (reference sequence). The CDR3 spans 16 residues. V was clipped by 4 bases and J by 7 bases; unmatched bases: 12. The DNA of the CDR3 is TGTGCCACCAGCAAATCCGGGACAGGGATCTTGTATACGCAGTATTTT. As protein: CATSKSGTGILYTQYF.

J is TRBJ1-6 and V is TRBV6-5; D is undetermined. Germline lookup yields CDR1 MNHEY and CDR2 SVGAGI. V dropped 0 bases and J dropped 0 bases, with 12 bases sitting between them. CDR3 length equals 18 residues. The CDR3 sequence: CASSYSVAASSYNSPLHF. The DNA of the CDR3 is TGTGCCAGCAGTTACTCGGTGGCAGCTAGCTCCTATAATTCACCCCTCCACTTT.

This clonotype was detected many times. The rearrangement joins TRBV11-2 to TRBJ2-5, with D possibly being TRBD1 or TRBD2 (5 bases each). The CDR3 is 15 residues long. From germline, CDR1 is SGHAT and CDR2 FQNNGV. V lost 4 bases and J 5 bases, leaving 17 bases between the germline ends. The CDR3 loop is CASSSGTGPLETQYF. The CDR3 DNA reads as TGTGCCAGCAGCTCTGGGACGGGACCTTTGGAGACCCAGTACTTC.

This clonotype was seen repeatedly, ten times or more. This chain uses TRBV7-2 with TRBJ2-4; no clear D. Deletions cut 5 bases from V and 0 bases from J, with 14 bases between. Germline V CDR1 and CDR2: SGHTA, FQGNSA. The CDR3 consists of 16 residues. The CDR3 sequence is CASSTDGRLAKNIQYF. CDR3 nucleotides: TGTGCCAGCAGCACGGATGGGCGTTTAGCCAAAAACATTCAGTACTTC.